The 24 T cell receptor beta chains given below trace back to one sample, sequenced in a study of T cells in Graves' hyperthyroidism and ophthalmopathy. From RNA transcripts, TCR beta CDR3 regions were amplified. RT-PCR in the first round (using the HTBI primer set) targeted the TCR CDR3. TCRdb re-called the multiplex PCR reads through MiXCR, storing one row per CDR3 protein. The data show approximately 610,000 distinct CDR3 sequences, about 15% seen once. The source material was blood. These receptors all come from a woman aged 40 to 49 with Graves' ophthalmopathy.

This clonotype occurred many times. CDR3 DNA: TGTGCCAGCAGCGTAACTCCCACTAACTATGGCTACACCTTC. This sequence encodes CASSVTPTNYGYTF. V gene TRBV27 combines with J gene TRBJ1-2, with unresolved D. Trimming cost V 6 bases and J 0 bases, with 11 bases left between them. The length of the CDR3 is 14 residues. Germline CDR1 and CDR2: MNHEY and SMNVEV (reference sequence).

This clonotype appeared many times. The genes are TRBV2 and TRBJ2-7; 12 nucleotides agree with TRBD1. The CDR3 is 17 amino acids. With 10 bases clipped from V and 0 bases from J, the junction kept 13 bases outside the gene matches. Germline loops: CDR1 SNHLY, CDR2 FYNNEI. Here the CDR3 DNA reads TGTGCCACCCGCCGGGACAGGGGGCGCGGTGCCTCCTACGAGCAGTACTTC. This codes for CATRRDRGRGASYEQYF.

A note on this clonotype: With a much larger clone just one base away, this may be a read error. The chain has TRBV6-2 or TRBV6-3 and TRBJ1-1, with D possibly being TRBD1 (6 bases). CDR3 length: 11 residues. Per the germline V gene, CDR1 is MNHEY and CDR2 is SVGEGT. DNA for the CDR3: TGTGCCGGCAGTCCTGGGACACGAGCTTTCTTT. Translation: CAGSPGTRAFF.

This clonotype was observed many times. The V gene is TRBV15, the J gene TRBJ2-5; the D gene is possibly TRBD1 (5 bases). Trimming shortened V by 4 bases and J by 5 bases, and 17 bases separated the two germline ends. The CDR3 length is 15 residues. The germline V gene has CDR1 LNHNV and CDR2 YYDKDF (reference sequence). The CDR3 nucleotides read TGTGCCACCAGCAAAGTCAGCCCCAGGGCGGAGACCCAGTACTTC. This encodes CATSKVSPRAETQYF.

The genes are TRBV18 and TRBJ1-2; 9 nucleotides agree with TRBD1. The ends lost 5 bases at V and 8 bases at J; junction bases unmatched: 15. There are 16 residues in the CDR3. Germline CDR1 reads KGHSH; CDR2 reads LQKENI. In DNA form, the CDR3 reads TGTGCCAGCTCATCGAGCTTTTTACAGGGGGCGGAAGGCTACACCTTC. Its protein is CASSSSFLQGAEGYTF.

This clonotype was seen only once. The rearrangement joins TRBV6-2 or TRBV6-3 to TRBJ1-5; 8 nucleotides match TRBD1. This CDR3 contains 17 residues. The V gene end was trimmed by 5 bases and the J gene end by 12 bases; junction bases not matched to a gene: 21. The germline CDR1 and CDR2 sequences are MNHEY and SVGEGT. The CDR3 protein is CASSLFSGQGGTGRQHF. CDR3 sequence (DNA): TGTGCCAGCAGTCTTTTTTCCGGACAGGGCGGCACAGGGCGCCAGCATTTT.

This clonotype was seen ten or more times. The V gene is TRBV14, the J gene TRBJ2-7; TRBD1 matches at 9 bases. From germline, CDR1 is SGHDN and CDR2 FVKESK. The CDR3 sequence is 14 residues long. V lost 4 bases and J lost 2; bases outside the gene matches: 3. This CDR3 reads CASSRQGVTYEQYF. As DNA, the CDR3 is TGTGCCAGCAGCCGACAGGGGGTCACCTACGAGCAGTACTTC.

The V gene is TRBV30, the J gene TRBJ2-2; 10 nucleotides agree with TRBD2. Trimming took 5 bases from V and 7 from J; bases not matched to a gene: 13. The length of the CDR3 is 16 residues. Germline loops: CDR1 GTSNPN, CDR2 SVGIG (reference sequence). The CDR3 loop is CAWGAGASGSHGELFF. In nucleotides, the CDR3 is TGTGCCTGGGGGGCAGGGGCTAGCGGGAGCCACGGGGAGCTGTTTTTT.

This clonotype was seen many times. The chain uses TRBV6-1 and TRBJ1-2; D perhaps matches TRBD1 (5 bases). This CDR3 comprises 16 residues. Germline V CDR1 and CDR2: MNHNS, SASEGT. With 2 bases removed from V and 5 bases from J, the gap between germline ends came to 18 bases. The CDR3 coding sequence is TGTGCCAGCAGTGAAAATCAAGGGGTCTGGGGATATGGCTACACCTTC. Its translation is CASSENQGVWGYGYTF.

The chain combines TRBV20-1 with TRBJ2-7; 7 nucleotides line up with TRBD1. Germline V gene lookup returns CDR1 DFQATT and CDR2 SNEGSKA (reference sequence). CDR3 length: 15 residues. The junction had 10 bases not matched to a gene; V was cut back by 0 bases and J by 5 bases. CDR3 sequence reads: CSARDTRRGRDEQYF. As DNA, the CDR3 is TGCAGTGCTAGAGATACCCGAAGGGGGCGGGACGAGCAGTACTTC.

This clonotype occurred many times. The chain carries TRBV30 and TRBJ1-2, with D tentatively TRBD1 (5 bases). V was pared by 4 bases and J by 8 bases, with 17 bases between. Germline loops: CDR1 GTSNPN, CDR2 SVGIG (reference sequence). CDR3 length: 13 residues. The CDR3 DNA sequence: TGTGCCTGGACTAACCAGGGATTGCGAGGCTACACCTTC. Encoded protein: CAWTNQGLRGYTF.

The chain is built from TRBV11-2 and TRBJ2-5; D is uncertain. CDR1 and CDR2 (germline): SGHAT, FQNNGV. This CDR3 contains 13 residues. V was clipped by 0 bases and J by 8 bases, with 10 bases between them. CDR3 sequence: CASSLEVSGTQYF. CDR3 coding DNA: TGTGCCAGCAGCTTAGAAGTCTCCGGCACCCAGTACTTC.

This clonotype was counted ten times or more. CDR3 nucleotide sequence: TGTGCCAGCACAGGACAGGGTGACCAAGAGACCCAGTACTTC. As protein: CASTGQGDQETQYF. V gene TRBV6-5 combines with J gene TRBJ2-5; TRBD1 matches 8 bases. Trimming at V came to 7 bases and at J to 0 bases, leaving 4 bases not matched to a gene. This CDR3 spans 14 amino acids. Germline V gene data show CDR1 as MNHEY and CDR2 as SVGAGI.

This chain connects TRBV12-3 or TRBV12-4 to TRBJ2-7; tentatively, D is TRBD1 or TRBD2 (5 bases each). V was shortened by 5 bases and J by 5 bases, with 13 bases between the two germline ends. The CDR3 loop spans 13 amino acids. The CDR3 loop is CASSPDEGHEQYF. In DNA form, the CDR3 reads TGTGCCAGCAGTCCCGATGAGGGGCACGAGCAGTACTTC.

Many counts were recorded for this clonotype. The chain's CDR3 is CATGRGNSNQPQHF. The CDR3 nucleotides read TGTGCCACCGGACGAGGAAATAGCAATCAGCCCCAGCATTTT. The J gene is TRBJ1-5, the V gene TRBV28; D remains ambiguous. Germline CDR1 MDHEN, CDR2 SYDVKM. This CDR3 comprises 14 residues. V lost 10 bases and J 0 bases, leaving 13 bases between the germline ends.

This clonotype was detected many times. The chain uses TRBV30 and TRBJ2-1, with D uncertain. Trimming removed 4 bases from V and 8 bases from J, with 15 bases in between. Germline loops: CDR1 GTSNPN, CDR2 SVGIG (reference sequence). This CDR3 is built from 13 residues. CDR3: CAWNLLGYDEQFF. The CDR3 coding sequence is TGTGCCTGGAACCTTTTGGGGTACGATGAGCAGTTCTTC.

This clonotype has at least ten counts. The chain uses TRBV6-1 and TRBJ2-2; D call uncertain. Germline lookup yields CDR1 MNHNS and CDR2 SASEGT. V lost 4 bases to trimming and J lost 6 bases, with 9 bases between them. This CDR3 comprises 13 residues. The CDR3 spells CASSAVVAGELFF. CDR3 bases: TGTGCCAGCAGTGCCGTTGTGGCCGGGGAGCTGTTTTTT.

This clonotype has ten or more counts. V and J are TRBV7-9 and TRBJ2-7, with D unclear. CDR1 and CDR2 (germline): SEHNR, FQNEAQ (reference sequence). The CDR3 consists of 13 residues. Between the trimmed V and J ends, which lost 0 bases and 7 bases, there was a span of 10 bases. The CDR3: CASSLANTQEQYF. CDR3 nucleotides: TGTGCCAGCAGCTTAGCGAATACCCAGGAGCAGTACTTC.

This clonotype showed up many times. The V call is TRBV11-3, the J call TRBJ2-5; D not resolved. The CDR3 runs to 13 residues. From germline, CDR1 is SGHNT and CDR2 YENEEA. V shed 1 base and J shed 9 bases, with 12 bases lying between them. CDR3: CASSLVSGGPQYF. The CDR3 DNA reads TGTGCCAGCAGCTTAGTGTCGGGTGGACCCCAGTACTTC.

This clonotype was counted at least ten times. The rearrangement links TRBV28 to TRBJ1-5, with D maybe TRBD1 (5 bases). Germline V lookup: CDR1 MDHEN, CDR2 SYDVKM. The CDR3 covers 15 residues. The V end was cut by 6 bases, the J end by 7 bases, with 19 bases between. The CDR3 sequence is CASSGGGWGRQPQHF. The DNA of the CDR3 is TGTGCCAGCAGCGGGGGGGGATGGGGAAGGCAGCCCCAGCATTTT.

This clonotype was observed many times. This rearrangement joins TRBV10-3 to TRBJ2-7; 11 bases align to TRBD2. In germline, CDR1 is ENHRY, CDR2 SYGVKD. J was trimmed by 3 bases and V by 1 base; bases with no gene match: 5. The CDR3 length is 16 residues. The CDR3 is CAISELAGGLYYEQYF. CDR3 coding DNA: TGTGCCATCAGTGAGTTAGCGGGAGGGCTATACTACGAGCAGTACTTC.

This clonotype was observed a few times. The rearrangement joins TRBV2 to TRBJ1-5, with 11 bases aligning to TRBD1. After removal of 7 bases from V and 5 bases from J, the junction contained 7 bases not matched to a gene. This CDR3 region has 15 residues. CDR1 is SNHLY and CDR2 is FYNNEI in the germline V gene. CDR3 DNA sequence: TGTGCCAGCAATATGGGACAGGGGGGATATCAGCCCCAGCATTTT. Translating it yields CASNMGQGGYQPQHF.

This clonotype has at least ten counts. V and J are TRBV20-1 and TRBJ1-2; D gene uncertain. V lost 0 bases and J 5 bases, leaving 7 bases between the germline ends. From germline, CDR1 is DFQATT and CDR2 SNEGSKA (reference sequence). The CDR3 spans 12 residues. CDR3 amino acids: CSARDPRYGYTF. In DNA, the CDR3 is TGCAGTGCTAGAGATCCCAGATATGGCTACACCTTC.

This clonotype occurred many times. V gene TRBV10-3 combines with J gene TRBJ2-7; D remains ambiguous. The CDR3 runs 13 residues. Between the trimmed V and J ends, which lost 7 bases and 1 base, there was a span of 11 bases. Per germline, CDR1 ENHRY and CDR2 SYGVKD. The CDR3 protein is CAIKGGGSYEQYF. The CDR3 DNA reads TGTGCCATCAAGGGTGGTGGGTCCTACGAGCAGTACTTC.